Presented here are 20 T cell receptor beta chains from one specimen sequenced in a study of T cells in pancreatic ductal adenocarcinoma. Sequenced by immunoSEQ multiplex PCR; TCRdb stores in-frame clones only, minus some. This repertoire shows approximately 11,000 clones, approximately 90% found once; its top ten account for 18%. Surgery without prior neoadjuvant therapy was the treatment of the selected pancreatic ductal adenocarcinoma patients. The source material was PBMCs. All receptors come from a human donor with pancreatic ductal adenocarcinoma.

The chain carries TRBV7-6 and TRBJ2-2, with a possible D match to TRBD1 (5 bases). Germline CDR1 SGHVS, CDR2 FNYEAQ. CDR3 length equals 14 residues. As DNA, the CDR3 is TGTCTGGTGGGTCAGGGTCAACTCACCGGGGAGCTGTTTTTT. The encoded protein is CLVGQGQLTGELFF.

CDR3 loop: CASRFQGSETQYF. CDR3 nucleotides: TGTGCCAGCAGATTTCAGGGCTCAGAGACCCAGTACTTC. The chain couples TRBV7-9 to TRBJ2-5; tentative D call: TRBD1 (5 bases). There are 13 residues in the CDR3. Germline CDR1 and CDR2: SEHNR and FQNEAQ (reference sequence). V was shortened by 6 bases and J by 4 bases, with 12 bases between the two germline ends.

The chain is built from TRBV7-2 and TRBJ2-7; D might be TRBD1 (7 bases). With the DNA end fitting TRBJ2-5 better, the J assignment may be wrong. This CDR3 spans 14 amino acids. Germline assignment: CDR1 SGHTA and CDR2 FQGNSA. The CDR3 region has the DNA TGTGCCAGCAGCCGTCGACAGGGAGGAGAGACCCAGTACTTC. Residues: CASSRRQGGETQYF.

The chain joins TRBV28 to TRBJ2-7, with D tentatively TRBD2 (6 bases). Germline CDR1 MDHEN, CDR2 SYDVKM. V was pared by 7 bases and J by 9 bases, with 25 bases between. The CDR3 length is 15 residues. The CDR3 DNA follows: TGTGCCAGCACTGATCTAGAGCCCAGGAGGGGAGGGCAGTACTTC. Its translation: CASTDLEPRRGGQYF.

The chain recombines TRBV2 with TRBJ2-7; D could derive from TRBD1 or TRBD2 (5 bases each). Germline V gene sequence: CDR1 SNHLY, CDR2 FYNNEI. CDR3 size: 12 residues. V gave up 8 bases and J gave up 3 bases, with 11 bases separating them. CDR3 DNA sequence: TGTGCCAGCGGGGGTAGTCTCTACGAGCAGTACTTC. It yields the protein CASGGSLYEQYF.

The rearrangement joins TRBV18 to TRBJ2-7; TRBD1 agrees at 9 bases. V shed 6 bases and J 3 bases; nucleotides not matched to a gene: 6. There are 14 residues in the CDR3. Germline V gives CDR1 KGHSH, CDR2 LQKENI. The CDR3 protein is CASSTGTGYYEQYF. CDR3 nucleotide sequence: TGTGCCAGCTCGACAGGGACAGGGTACTACGAGCAGTACTTC. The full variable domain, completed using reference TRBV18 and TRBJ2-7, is NAGVMQNPRHLVRRRGQEARLRCSPMKGHSHVYWYRQLPEEGLKFMVYLQKENIIDESGMPKERFSAEFPKEGPSILRIQQVVRGDSAAYFCASSTGTGYYEQYFGPGTRLTVT.

The CDR3 DNA sequence: TGTGCCAGCCGGGGGCCTGGGGCCAACGTCCTGACTTTC. Translation: CASRGPGANVLTF. The chain combines TRBV7-2 with TRBJ2-6; the D gene could be TRBD1 or TRBD2 (6 bases each). The CDR3 runs 13 residues. Per germline, CDR1 SGHTA and CDR2 FQGNSA. Trimming took 8 bases from V and 2 from J, leaving 7 bases between them.

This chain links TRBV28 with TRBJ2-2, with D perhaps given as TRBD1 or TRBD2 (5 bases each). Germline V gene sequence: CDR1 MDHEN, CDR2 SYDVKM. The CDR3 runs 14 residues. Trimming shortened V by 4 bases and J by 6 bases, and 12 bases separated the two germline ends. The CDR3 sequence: CASSSGTQPGELFF. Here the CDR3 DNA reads TGTGCCAGCAGTTCCGGGACCCAGCCCGGGGAGCTGTTTTTT.

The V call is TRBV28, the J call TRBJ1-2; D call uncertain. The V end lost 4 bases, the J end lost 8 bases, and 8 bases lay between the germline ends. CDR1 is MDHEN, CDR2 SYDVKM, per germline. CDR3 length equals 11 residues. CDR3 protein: CASSSLKGYTF. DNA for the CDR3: TGTGCCAGCAGTTCCTTGAAGGGCTACACCTTC.

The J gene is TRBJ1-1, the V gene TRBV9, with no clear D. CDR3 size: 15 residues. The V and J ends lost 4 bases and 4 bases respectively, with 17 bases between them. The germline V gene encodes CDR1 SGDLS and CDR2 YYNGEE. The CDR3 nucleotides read TGTGCCAGCAGCCCCCGAATCGACGCTCGCACTGAAGCTTTCTTT. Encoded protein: CASSPRIDARTEAFF.

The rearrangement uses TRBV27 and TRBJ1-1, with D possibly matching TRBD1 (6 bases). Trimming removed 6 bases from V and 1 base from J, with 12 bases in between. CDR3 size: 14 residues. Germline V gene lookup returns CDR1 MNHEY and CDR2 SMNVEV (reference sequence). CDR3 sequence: CASRWDMRNTEAFF. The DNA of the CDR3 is TGTGCCAGCAGGTGGGACATGAGGAACACTGAAGCTTTCTTT.

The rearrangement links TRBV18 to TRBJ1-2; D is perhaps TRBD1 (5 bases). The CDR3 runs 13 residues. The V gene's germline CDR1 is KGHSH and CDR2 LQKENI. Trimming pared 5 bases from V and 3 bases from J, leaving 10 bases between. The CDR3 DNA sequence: TGTGCCAGCTCAACAGGAGGCGACTATGGCTACACCTTC. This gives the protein CASSTGGDYGYTF. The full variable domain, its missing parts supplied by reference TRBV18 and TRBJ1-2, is NAGVMQNPRHLVRRRGQEARLRCSPMKGHSHVYWYRQLPEEGLKFMVYLQKENIIDESGMPKERFSAEFPKEGPSILRIQQVVRGDSAAYFCASSTGGDYGYTFGSGTRLTVV.

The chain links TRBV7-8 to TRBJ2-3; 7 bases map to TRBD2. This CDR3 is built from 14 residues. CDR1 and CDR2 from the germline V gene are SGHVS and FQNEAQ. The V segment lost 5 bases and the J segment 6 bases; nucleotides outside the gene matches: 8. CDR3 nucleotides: TGTGCCAGCAGCCGACCGGGAGGAAGCGATACGCAGTATTTT. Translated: CASSRPGGSDTQYF.

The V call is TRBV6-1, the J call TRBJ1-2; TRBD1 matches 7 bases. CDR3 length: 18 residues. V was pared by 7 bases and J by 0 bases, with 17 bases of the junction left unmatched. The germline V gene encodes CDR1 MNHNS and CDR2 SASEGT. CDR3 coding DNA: TGTGCCAGCACTGAGAGACCGACAGGGACCTTTACTAACTATGGCTACACCTTC. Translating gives CASTERPTGTFTNYGYTF.

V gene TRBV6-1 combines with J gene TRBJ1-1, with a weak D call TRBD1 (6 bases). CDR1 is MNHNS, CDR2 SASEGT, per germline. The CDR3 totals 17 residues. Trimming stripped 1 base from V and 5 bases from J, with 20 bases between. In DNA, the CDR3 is TGTGCCAGCAGTGAAGGCTACCCAGTACAGGGTTTTACTGAAGCTTTCTTT. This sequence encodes CASSEGYPVQGFTEAFF.

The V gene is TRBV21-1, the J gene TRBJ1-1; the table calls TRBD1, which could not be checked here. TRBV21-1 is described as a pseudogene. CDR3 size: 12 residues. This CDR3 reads CATMTGGALAFF. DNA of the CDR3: TGTGCCACTATGACAGGGGGGGCTTTAGCTTTCTTT.

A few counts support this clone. Written as DNA, the CDR3 is TGTGCCAGCGGGGGGGCGGCGGCTAATTCACCCCTCCACTTT. This gives the protein CASGGAAANSPLHF. The chain carries TRBV2 and TRBJ1-6; D is perhaps TRBD1 (6 bases). The CDR3 consists of 14 residues. The germline V and J ends were trimmed by 8 bases and 6 bases, with 14 bases remaining between them. Per the germline V gene, CDR1 is SNHLY and CDR2 is FYNNEI.

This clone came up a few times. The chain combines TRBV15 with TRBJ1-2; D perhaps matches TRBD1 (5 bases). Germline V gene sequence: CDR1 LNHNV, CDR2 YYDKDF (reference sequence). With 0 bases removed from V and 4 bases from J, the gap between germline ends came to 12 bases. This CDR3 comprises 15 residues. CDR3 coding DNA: TGTGCCACCAGCAGAGATACCCAGGGCAGCTATGGCTACACCTTC. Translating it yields CATSRDTQGSYGYTF.

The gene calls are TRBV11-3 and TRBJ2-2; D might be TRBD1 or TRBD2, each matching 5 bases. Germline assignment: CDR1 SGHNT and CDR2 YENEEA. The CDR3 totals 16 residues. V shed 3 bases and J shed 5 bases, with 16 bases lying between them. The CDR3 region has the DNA TGTGCCAGCAGCTTGGCCGGGGCTCTGGGGACCGGGGAGCTGTTTTTT. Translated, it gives CASSLAGALGTGELFF.

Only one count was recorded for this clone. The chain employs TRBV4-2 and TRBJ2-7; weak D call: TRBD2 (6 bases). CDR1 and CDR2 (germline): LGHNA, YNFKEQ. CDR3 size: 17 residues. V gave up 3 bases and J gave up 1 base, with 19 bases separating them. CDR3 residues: CASSQRASGLTSYEQYF. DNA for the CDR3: TGTGCCAGCAGCCAGCGTGCATCCGGACTAACTTCCTACGAGCAGTACTTC.